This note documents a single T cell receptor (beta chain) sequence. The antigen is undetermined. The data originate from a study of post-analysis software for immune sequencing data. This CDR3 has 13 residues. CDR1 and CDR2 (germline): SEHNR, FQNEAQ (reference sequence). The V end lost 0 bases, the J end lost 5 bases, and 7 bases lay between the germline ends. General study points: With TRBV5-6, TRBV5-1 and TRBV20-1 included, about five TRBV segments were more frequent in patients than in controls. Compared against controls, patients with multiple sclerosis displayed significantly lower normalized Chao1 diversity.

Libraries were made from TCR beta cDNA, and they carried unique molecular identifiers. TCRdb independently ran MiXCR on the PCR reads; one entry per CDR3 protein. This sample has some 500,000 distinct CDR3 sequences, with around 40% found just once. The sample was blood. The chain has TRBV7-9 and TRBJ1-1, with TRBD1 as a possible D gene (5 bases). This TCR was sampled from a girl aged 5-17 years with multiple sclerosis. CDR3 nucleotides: TGTGCCAGCAGCTTAGCGGGGGAGACTGAAGCTTTCTTT. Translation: CASSLAGETEAFF.